Shown below are 2 T cell receptor beta chains from a single sample sequenced in a study of radiation and T cells in renal cell carcinoma. Generated by immunoSEQ multiplex PCR, the TCRdb table keeps only in-frame clones and is missing some. The sample includes some 140,000 clones, more than 70% of them seen just once. Time point of the sample: baseline pretreatment blood. Treatment of the sample: 15 Gy SBRT to primary tumor, nephrectomy 4 weeks later. The sequences come from blood, collected from a patient whose treatment included radiotherapy and nephrectomy. The receptors stem from a woman between 50 and 59 years old with renal cell carcinoma.

J is TRBJ1-6 and V is TRBV5-1; D is undetermined. The CDR3 is made up of 14 amino acids. V was trimmed by 0 bases and J by 3 bases, leaving 4 bases between them. Germline V gives CDR1 SGHRS, CDR2 YFSETQ. The CDR3 bases are TGCGCCAGCAGCTTGGAAAACTATAATTCACCCCTCCACTTT. Translation gives CASSLENYNSPLHF.

This clone was seen a handful of times. This rearrangement joins TRBV7-9 to TRBJ1-2; D uncertain. V shed 6 bases and J shed 8 bases, with 22 bases lying between them. The CDR3 extends over 15 amino acids. CDR1 is SEHNR and CDR2 is FQNEAQ in the germline V gene (reference sequence). The CDR3: CASRDSGLKWEGYTF. CDR3 nucleotides: TGTGCCAGCAGGGATAGTGGGTTGAAATGGGAGGGCTACACCTTC.